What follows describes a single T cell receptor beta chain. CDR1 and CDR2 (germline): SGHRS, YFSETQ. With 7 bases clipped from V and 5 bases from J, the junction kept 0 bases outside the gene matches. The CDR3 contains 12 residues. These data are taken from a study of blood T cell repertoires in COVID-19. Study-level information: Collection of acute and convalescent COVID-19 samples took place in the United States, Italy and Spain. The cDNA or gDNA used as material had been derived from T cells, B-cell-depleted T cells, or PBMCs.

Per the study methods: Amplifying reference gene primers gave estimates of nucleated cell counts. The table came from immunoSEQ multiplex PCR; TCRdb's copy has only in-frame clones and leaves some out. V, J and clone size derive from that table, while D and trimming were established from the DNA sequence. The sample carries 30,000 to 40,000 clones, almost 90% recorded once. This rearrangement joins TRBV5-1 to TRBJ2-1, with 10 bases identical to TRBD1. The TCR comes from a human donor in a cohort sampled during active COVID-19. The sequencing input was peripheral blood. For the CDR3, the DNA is TGCGCCAGCGGACAGGGGGACAATGAGCAGTTCTTC. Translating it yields CASGQGDNEQFF. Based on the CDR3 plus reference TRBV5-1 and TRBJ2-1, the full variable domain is KAGVTQTPRYLIKTRGQQVTLSCSPISGHRSVSWYQQTPGQGLQFLFEYFSETQRNKGNFPGRFSGRQFSNSRSEMNVSTLELGDSALYLCASGQGDNEQFFGPGTRLTVL.